This is a list of T cell receptor beta chains from one sample in a study of human thymus T cells. The table came from immunoSEQ multiplex PCR; TCRdb's copy has only in-frame clones and leaves some out. This sample carries fewer than 90,000 clones, around 96% of them seen once, and the ten largest clones take 0.025% to 0.04%. Sample: thymus tissue. The receptors derive from a boy in the first two years of life with a congenital heart defect but otherwise immunologically healthy. Each CDR3 is given with its conserved first and last residue. D genes are given only for firm matches. Part of the rows lack a size; the others show once, few, many or a class for expanded clones.

j_call v_call clone_size d_call cdr3_nt cdr3_aa
TRBJ1-3 TRBV7-9 - - TGTGCCAGCAGCCCCCAGGTGGGGACTGGAAACACCATATATTTT CASSPQVGTGNTIYF
TRBJ1-4 TRBV4-1 - - TGCGCCAGCAGCCGACTCGCAGGGACTAATGAAAAACTGTTTTTT CASSRLAGTNEKLFF
TRBJ1-1 TRBV5-6 - - TGTGCCAGCAGCTTTCGGCAGGAAGAAGTTACTGAAGCTTTCTTT CASSFRQEEVTEAFF
TRBJ2-7 TRBV28 - - TGTGCCAGCAGCCCCTCAGCGAGGGAGCAGTACTTC CASSPSAREQYF
TRBJ2-7 TRBV19 - - TGTGCCAGTAGTCCAAGAGCAGTGGTGGGCTTCGAGCAGTACTTC CASSPRAVVGFEQYF
TRBJ2-2 TRBV19 - - TGTGCCAGTAGTATCCCGAGGACGTACAGGATCAACACCGGGGAGCTGTTTTTT CASSIPRTYRINTGELFF
TRBJ2-7 TRBV11-2 - - TGTGCCAGCAGCTTCGGGACCGCGGGATACGAGCAGTACTTC CASSFGTAGYEQYF
TRBJ1-1 TRBV15 - - TGTGCCACCAGCAGGAAAAGAGAACCCCTGAGAAGACAGGTGAACACTGAAGCTTTCTTT CATSRKREPLRRQVNTEAFF
TRBJ2-5 TRBV7-4 - TRBD2 TGTGCCAGCAGCCCAATGGGACTAGCGGGAGGGTTAGGAGAGACCCAGTACTTC CASSPMGLAGGLGETQYF
TRBJ2-7 TRBV18 - - TGTGCCAGCTCACCACGACCCTCGACCTACGAGCAGTACTTC CASSPRPSTYEQYF
TRBJ2-5 TRBV4-1 - TRBD2 TGCGCCAGCAGCCAAGTTCGACTAGCGGGATACCAACCAGGAGAGGAGACCCAGTACTTC CASSQVRLAGYQPGEETQYF
TRBJ2-5 TRBV2 - - TGTGCCAGCAGGGGGGGCCGGATACAAGAGACCCAGTACTTC CASRGGRIQETQYF
TRBJ1-4 TRBV9 - - TGTGCCAGCAGCGTAGATGGTCGGGGGCCGGATGAAAAACTGTTTTTT CASSVDGRGPDEKLFF
TRBJ1-2 TRBV10-2 - TRBD1 TGCGCCAGCACTAGGCGACAGGGGGCAAGGGGCTACACCTTC CASTRRQGARGYTF
TRBJ2-7 TRBV28 few - TGTGCCAGCAGTCCAGGGACTTTCCCCTACGAGCAGTACTTC CASSPGTFPYEQYF
TRBJ1-1 TRBV5-1 - - TGCGCCAGCAGCTTGGTGGGGGGGTATATGAACACTGAAGCTTTCTTT CASSLVGGYMNTEAFF
TRBJ2-7 TRBV19 - - TGTGCCAGTAGTATAGTTCGGGTTCGGCTTGGCAGGGAGCCCTACGAGCAGTACTTC CASSIVRVRLGREPYEQYF
TRBJ2-7 TRBV6-1 - - TGTGCCACCTTCGAGCAGTACTTC CATFEQYF
TRBJ2-2 TRBV5-1 - - TGCGCCAGCAGCTTGTTAGGCGCCGGGGAGCTGTTTTTT CASSLLGAGELFF
TRBJ2-5 TRBV15 - - TGTGCCACCAGCAGTCCCACCGAATCTAGCCCGGAAAGGAGCGGCCGGCGTGAGACCCAGTACTTC CATSSPTESSPERSGRRETQYF
TRBJ1-2 TRBV7-9 - - TGTGCCAGCAGCTCTAGACAGGATAAAAACTATGGCTACACCTTC CASSSRQDKNYGYTF
TRBJ2-7 TRBV19 - - TGTGCCAGTAGTAAGGCCCCAGGGGAGCAGTACTTC CASSKAPGEQYF